The clone carrying this T cell receptor (beta chain) is a singleton in its sample. The authors' processing: Amplification of reference gene primers was used by the study to estimate nucleated cell counts. Using immunoSEQ multiplex PCR, the repertoire was profiled, and TCRdb retains in-frame clones only, with some absent. From that table come the V and J calls and clone size; the DNA was used to work out D and trimming. The data contain a few hundred thousand clones, 82% of them singletons. This specimen comes from a study of blood T cell repertoires in COVID-19. Looking at the study overall: Samples taken during acute and convalescent COVID-19 were collected in the United States, Italy and Spain. PBMCs, B-cell-depleted T cells, or T cells provided the cDNA or gDNA that made up the material.

The CDR3 is made up of 16 amino acids. The germline V and J ends were trimmed by 0 bases and 1 base, with 12 bases remaining between them. The germline gives CDR1 SGHTA, CDR2 FQGNSA. Sequenced sample: peripheral blood. The receptor's source is a woman aged 18-30 years with acute or convalescent COVID-19. The chain couples TRBV7-2 to TRBJ1-2; no definite D call. The CDR3 DNA is TGTGCCAGCAGCTTAGCGTATACAGCTCATAACTATGGCTACACCTTC. Translating gives CASSLAYTAHNYGYTF.